This T cell receptor beta chain was captured by sequencing in a study of blood T cell repertoires in COVID-19. For the study at large: Samples representing acute and convalescent COVID-19 were sourced from the United States, Italy and Spain. PBMCs, B-cell-depleted T cells, or T cells provided the cDNA or gDNA that made up the material.

Germline V lookup: CDR1 SNHLY, CDR2 FYNNEI. The CDR3 has 16 amino acids. Trimming cost V 0 bases and J 10 bases, with 16 bases left between them. Clones were read by immunoSEQ multiplex PCR, and TCRdb kept only the in-frame ones, dropping some. The table has approximately 250,000 clones, over 70% seen once. The sample consisted of peripheral blood. This receptor was obtained from a woman in her 70s with COVID-19, enrolled during active disease. The rearrangement joins TRBV2 to TRBJ1-6, with D maybe TRBD1 (5 bases). CDR3 protein: CASSEAAQGRGSPLHF. DNA of the CDR3: TGTGCCAGCAGTGAAGCTGCTCAGGGAAGGGGCTCACCCCTCCACTTT.